A selection of T cell receptor beta chains follows, all from one sample in a study of vaccination effects on CD4 cells after COVID-19. Antigens of these TCRs are unknown. Here immunoSEQ multiplex PCR was the method, and the copy in TCRdb shows in-frame clones only, minus some. The sample lists tens of thousands of clones, about 70% seen once, with around 20% in the top ten. Source: CD4+ T cells from PBMCs cultured with HCoV-NL63 spike peptides, taken before COVID-19 vaccination. The receptors were sampled from a human donor who received a COVID-19 vaccine. Both conserved end residues are part of each CDR3. D genes are given only for firm matches. Clone sizes are given selectively: once, few, many, or a class where the clone is expanded.

d_gene,abundance,v_gene,j_gene,CDR3nt,CDR3aa
TRBD1,once,TRBV7-9,TRBJ2-5,TGTGCCAGCAGCTTAGGGGACAGGATCCAAGAGACCCAGTACTTC,CASSLGDRIQETQYF
.,.,TRBV9,TRBJ1-1,TGTGCCAGCAGCGCTTCAGGGTTACTGGGGACTGAAGCTTTCTTT,CASSASGLLGTEAFF
TRBD2,once,TRBV6-4,TRBJ2-1,TGTGCCAGTTCTTCCGGGACTAGCGCGTCGGATGAGCAGTTCTTC,CASSSGTSASDEQFF
.,few,TRBV2,TRBJ2-3,TGTGCCAGCAGCCCCCCGGCGGGCACTCGGGGATCCAGCACAGATACGCAGTATTTT,CASSPPAGTRGSSTDTQYF
.,.,TRBV7-6,TRBJ1-3,TGTGCCAGCAGCACCTCCCTGAGGGATGGAAACACCATATATTTT,CASSTSLRDGNTIYF
.,.,TRBV9,TRBJ2-1,TGTGCCAGCAGCGTAGACCGGGATGAGCAGTTCTTC,CASSVDRDEQFF
.,.,TRBV11-1,TRBJ1-6,TGTGCCAGCAGCTTAAGGGCAGGGCGATCACCCCTCCACTTT,CASSLRAGRSPLHF
TRBD2,.,TRBV28,TRBJ2-7,TGTGCCAGCAGAATCGGACTAGCGGATGCCTACGAGCAGTACTTC,CASRIGLADAYEQYF
.,once,TRBV19,TRBJ1-4,TGTGCCAGTAGTATCCTCTCCGGGAATAATGAAAAACTGTTTTTT,CASSILSGNNEKLFF
.,.,TRBV15,TRBJ1-4,TGTGCCACCTCGTGGGGAATCGGAAAACTGTTTTTT,CATSWGIGKLFF
.,.,TRBV5-6,TRBJ2-7,TGTGCCAGCAGCGGGGGACCGCCCTACGAGCAGTACTTC,CASSGGPPYEQYF
.,.,TRBV6-2/TRBV6-3,TRBJ1-5,TGTGCCAGCAGTTCTTATAGCAATCAGCCCCAGCATTTT,CASSSYSNQPQHF
.,few,TRBV5-8,TRBJ2-1,TGTGCCAGCAGCTTGTTGAACGGGGACTACAATGAGCAGTTCTTC,CASSLLNGDYNEQFF
.,.,TRBV19,TRBJ1-3,TGTGCCAGTCGGGAGGGATGGTCGGCGATCTCTGGAAACACCATATATTTT,CASREGWSAISGNTIYF
.,.,TRBV19,TRBJ2-3,TGTGCCAGTAGTAGGGACCCCAGCACAGATACGCAGTATTTT,CASSRDPSTDTQYF
TRBD1,few,TRBV10-3,TRBJ1-6,TGTGCCATCAGAGGACAGGGGGGTAGTTCACCCCTCCACTTT,CAIRGQGGSSPLHF
TRBD1,.,TRBV6-2/TRBV6-3,TRBJ1-5,TGTGCCAGCAGTTGGGACAGGGGCTCGGCGGGCAATCAGCCCCAGCATTTT,CASSWDRGSAGNQPQHF
TRBD2,.,TRBV7-3,TRBJ2-3,TGTGCCAGCAGCCTTAGCGGGGGCCCTAGCACAGATACGCAGTATTTT,CASSLSGGPSTDTQYF
.,.,TRBV5-1,TRBJ2-5,TGCGCCAGCAGCTTGGCTCAGGCGGCACAAGAGACCCAGTACTTC,CASSLAQAAQETQYF
.,few,TRBV3-1/TRBV3-2,TRBJ1-3,TGTGCCAGCAGCCAAGATGGGTTCACATACTCTGGAAACACCATATATTTT,CASSQDGFTYSGNTIYF
.,.,TRBV4-1,TRBJ2-3,TGCGCCAGCAGCCAAGAGGTGACAACGGATACGCAGTATTTT,CASSQEVTTDTQYF
TRBD1,once,TRBV5-1,TRBJ1-2,TGCGCCAGCAGCCCCAGGACAGGGGGTACCTATGGCTACACCTTC,CASSPRTGGTYGYTF